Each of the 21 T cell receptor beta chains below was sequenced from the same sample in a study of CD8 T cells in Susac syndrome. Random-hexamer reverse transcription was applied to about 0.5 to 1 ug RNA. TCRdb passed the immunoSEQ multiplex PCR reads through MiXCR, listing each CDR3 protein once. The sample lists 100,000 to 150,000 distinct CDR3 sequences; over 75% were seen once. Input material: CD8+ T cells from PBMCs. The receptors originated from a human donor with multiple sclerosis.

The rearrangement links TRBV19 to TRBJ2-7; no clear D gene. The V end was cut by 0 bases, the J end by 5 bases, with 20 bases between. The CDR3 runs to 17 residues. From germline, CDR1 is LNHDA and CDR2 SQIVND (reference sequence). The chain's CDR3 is CASSIDELPARVHEQYV. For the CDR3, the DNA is TGTGCCAGTAGTATAGATGAACTCCCCGCTAGAGTCCACGAGCAGTACGTC.

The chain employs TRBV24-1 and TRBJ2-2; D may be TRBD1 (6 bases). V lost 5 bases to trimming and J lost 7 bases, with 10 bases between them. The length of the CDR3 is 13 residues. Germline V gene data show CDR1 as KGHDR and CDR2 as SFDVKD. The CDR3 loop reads CATSATGNGELFF. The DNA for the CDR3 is TGTGCCACCAGTGCCACAGGGAACGGGGAGCTGTTTTTT.

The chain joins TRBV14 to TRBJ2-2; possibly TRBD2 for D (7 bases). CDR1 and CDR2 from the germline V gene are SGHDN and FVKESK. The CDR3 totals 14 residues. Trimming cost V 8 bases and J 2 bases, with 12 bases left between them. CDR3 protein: CASSRGGNTGELFF. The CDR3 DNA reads TGTGCCAGCTCAAGGGGGGGCAACACCGGGGAGCTGTTTTTT.

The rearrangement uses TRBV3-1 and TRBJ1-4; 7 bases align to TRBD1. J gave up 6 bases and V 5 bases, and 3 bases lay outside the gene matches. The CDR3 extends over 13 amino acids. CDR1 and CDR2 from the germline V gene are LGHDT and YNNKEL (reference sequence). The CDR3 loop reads CASSEGTDEKLFF. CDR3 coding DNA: TGTGCCAGCAGCGAAGGGACAGATGAAAAACTGTTTTTT.

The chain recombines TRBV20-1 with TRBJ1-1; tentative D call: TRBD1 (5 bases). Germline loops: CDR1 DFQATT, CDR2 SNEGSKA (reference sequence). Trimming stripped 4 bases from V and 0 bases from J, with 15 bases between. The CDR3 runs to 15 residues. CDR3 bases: TGCAGTGCTAAACGCTCGGGACGGCTGAACACTGAAGCTTTCTTT. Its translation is CSAKRSGRLNTEAFF.

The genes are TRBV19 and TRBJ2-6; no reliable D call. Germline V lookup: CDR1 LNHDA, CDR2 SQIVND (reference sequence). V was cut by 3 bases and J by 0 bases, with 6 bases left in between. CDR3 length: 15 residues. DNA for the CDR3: TGTGCCAGTAGTATCCCCCGCTCTGGGGCCAACGTCCTGACTTTC. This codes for CASSIPRSGANVLTF.

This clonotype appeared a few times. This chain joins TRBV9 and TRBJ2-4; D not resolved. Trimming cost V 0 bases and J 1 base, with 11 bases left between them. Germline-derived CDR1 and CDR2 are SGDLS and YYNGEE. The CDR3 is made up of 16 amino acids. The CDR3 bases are TGTGCCAGCAGCGTAGGGGCGGAACTCGCCAAAAACATTCAGTACTTC. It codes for CASSVGAELAKNIQYF.

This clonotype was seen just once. The CDR3: CSVVLGLMNTEAFF. The CDR3 DNA follows: TGCAGCGTTGTCCTCGGACTCATGAACACTGAAGCTTTCTTT. The V call is TRBV29-1, the J call TRBJ1-1; D not resolved. Germline V lookup: CDR1 SQVTM, CDR2 ANQGSEA. CDR3 size: 14 residues. Trimming stripped 4 bases from V and 0 bases from J, with 12 bases between.

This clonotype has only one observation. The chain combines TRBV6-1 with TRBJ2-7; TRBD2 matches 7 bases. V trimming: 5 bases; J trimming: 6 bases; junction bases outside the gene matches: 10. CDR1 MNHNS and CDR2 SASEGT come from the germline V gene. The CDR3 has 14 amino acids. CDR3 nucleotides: TGTGCCAGCAGTAGGGTCGGGGGGATCGGCGAGCAGTACTTC. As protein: CASSRVGGIGEQYF.

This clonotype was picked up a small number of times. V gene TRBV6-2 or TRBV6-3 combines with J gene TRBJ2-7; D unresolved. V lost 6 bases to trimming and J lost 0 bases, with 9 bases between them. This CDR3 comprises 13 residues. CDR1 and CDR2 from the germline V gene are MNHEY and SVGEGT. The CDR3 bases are TGTGCCAGCAGCTCTCATCGCTCCTACGAGCAGTACGTC. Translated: CASSSHRSYEQYV.

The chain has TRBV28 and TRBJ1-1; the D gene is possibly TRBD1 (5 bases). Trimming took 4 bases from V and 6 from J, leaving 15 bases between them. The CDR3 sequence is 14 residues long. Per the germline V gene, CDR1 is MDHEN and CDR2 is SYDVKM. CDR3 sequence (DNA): TGTGCCAGCAGTTATAGGAGCAGGGTTTCTGAAGCTTTCTTT. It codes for CASSYRSRVSEAFF.

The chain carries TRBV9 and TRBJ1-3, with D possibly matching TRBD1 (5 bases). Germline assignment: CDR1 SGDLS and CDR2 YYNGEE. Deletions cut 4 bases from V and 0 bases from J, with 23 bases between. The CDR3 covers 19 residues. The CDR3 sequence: CASSPWFWGTESSGNTIYF. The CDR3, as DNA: TGTGCCAGCAGCCCCTGGTTTTGGGGGACGGAGAGCTCTGGAAACACCATATATTTT.

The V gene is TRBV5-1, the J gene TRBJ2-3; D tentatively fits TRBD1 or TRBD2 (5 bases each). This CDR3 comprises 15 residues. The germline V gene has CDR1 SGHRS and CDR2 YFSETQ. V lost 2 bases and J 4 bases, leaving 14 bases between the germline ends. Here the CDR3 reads CASSFSGWGPDTQYF. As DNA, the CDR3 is TGCGCCAGCAGCTTTTCGGGGTGGGGCCCAGATACGCAGTATTTT.

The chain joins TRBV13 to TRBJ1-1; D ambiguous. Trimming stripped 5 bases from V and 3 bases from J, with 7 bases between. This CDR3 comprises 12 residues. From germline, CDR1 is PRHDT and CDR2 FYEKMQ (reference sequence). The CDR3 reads CASSPGHTEAFF. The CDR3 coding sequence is TGTGCCAGCAGCCCAGGTCACACTGAAGCTTTCTTT.

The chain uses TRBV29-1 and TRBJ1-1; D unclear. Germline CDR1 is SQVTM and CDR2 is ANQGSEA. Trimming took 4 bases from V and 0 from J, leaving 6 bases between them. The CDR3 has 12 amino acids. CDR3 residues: CSVVGVNTEAFF. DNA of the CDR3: TGCAGCGTTGTGGGAGTGAACACTGAAGCTTTCTTT. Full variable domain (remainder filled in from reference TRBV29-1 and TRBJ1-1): SAVISQKPSRDICQRGTSLTIQCQVDSQVTMMFWYRQQPGQSLTLIATANQGSEATYESGFVIDKFPISRPNLTFSTLTVSNMSPEDSSIYLCSVVGVNTEAFFGQGTRLTVV.

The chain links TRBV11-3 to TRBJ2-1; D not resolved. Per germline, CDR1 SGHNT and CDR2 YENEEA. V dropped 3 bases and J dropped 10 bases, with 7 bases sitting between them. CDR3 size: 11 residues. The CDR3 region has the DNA TGTGCCAGCAGCTTTTCTATCGAGCAGTTCTTC. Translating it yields CASSFSIEQFF. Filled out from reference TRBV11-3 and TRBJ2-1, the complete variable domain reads EAGVVQSPRYKIIEKKQPVAFWCNPISGHNTLYWYLQNLGQGPELLIRYENEEAVDDSQLPKDRFSAERLKGVDSTLKIQPAELGDSAVYLCASSFSIEQFFGPGTRLTVL.

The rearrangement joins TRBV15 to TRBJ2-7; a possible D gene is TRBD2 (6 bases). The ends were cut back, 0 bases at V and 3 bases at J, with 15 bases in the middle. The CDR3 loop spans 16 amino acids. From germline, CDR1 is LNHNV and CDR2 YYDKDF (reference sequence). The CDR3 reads CATSRDPGLRGYEQYF. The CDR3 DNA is TGTGCCACCAGCAGAGATCCGGGACTGAGGGGCTACGAGCAGTACTTC.

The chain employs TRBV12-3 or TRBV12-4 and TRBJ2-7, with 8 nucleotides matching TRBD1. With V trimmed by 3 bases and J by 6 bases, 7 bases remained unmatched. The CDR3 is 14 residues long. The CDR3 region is CASSFGDRSVEQYV. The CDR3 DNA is TGTGCCAGCAGTTTCGGGGACAGGAGCGTCGAGCAGTACGTC.

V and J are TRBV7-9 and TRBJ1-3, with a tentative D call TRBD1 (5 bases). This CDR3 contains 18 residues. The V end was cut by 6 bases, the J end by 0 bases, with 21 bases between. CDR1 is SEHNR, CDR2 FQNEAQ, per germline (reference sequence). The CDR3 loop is CASRLYRDGPLSGNTIYF. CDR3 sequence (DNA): TGTGCCAGCAGGCTCTACCGGGACGGACCTCTCTCTGGAAACACCATATATTTT.

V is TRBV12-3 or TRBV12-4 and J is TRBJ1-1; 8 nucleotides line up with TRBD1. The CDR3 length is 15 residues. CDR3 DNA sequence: TGTCTAAACCTACAGGGGGTCACTATGAACACTGAAGCTTTCTTT. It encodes CLNLQGVTMNTEAFF.

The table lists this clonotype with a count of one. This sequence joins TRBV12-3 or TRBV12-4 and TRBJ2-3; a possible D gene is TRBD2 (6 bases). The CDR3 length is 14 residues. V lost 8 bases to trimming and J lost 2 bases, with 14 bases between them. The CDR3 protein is CASWAAGITDTQYF. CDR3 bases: TGTGCCAGCTGGGCGGCGGGGATCACAGATACGCAGTATTTT.